Below are 9 T cell receptor beta chains sequenced from a single sample in a study of T cell responses to AZD1222 COVID-19 vaccine. TCRdb's copy holds only in-frame clones and misses some; the assay was immunoSEQ multiplex PCR. The sample has tens of thousands of clones; more than 75% are singletons. Source: peripheral blood, taken on day 0 of AZD1222 vaccination. These receptors all stem from an adult in good health.

The chain has TRBV19 and TRBJ1-1; D is ambiguous. CDR3 length: 14 residues. V lost 4 bases, J lost 1 base, and 10 bases lay in between. Germline CDR1 and CDR2: LNHDA and SQIVND (reference sequence). This CDR3 reads CASSTGRENTEAFF. The CDR3 region has the DNA TGTGCCAGTAGTACTGGACGGGAGAACACTGAAGCTTTCTTT.

The chain employs TRBV14 and TRBJ1-3; a possible D gene is TRBD1 (6 bases). Trimming shortened V by 1 base and J by 0 bases, and 10 bases separated the two germline ends. In germline, CDR1 is SGHDN, CDR2 FVKESK. This CDR3 contains 16 residues. CDR3 amino acids: CASSQAGTNSGNTIYF. CDR3 in DNA: TGTGCCAGCAGCCAAGCCGGGACAAACTCTGGAAACACCATATATTTT.

The rearrangement joins TRBV7-3 to TRBJ1-1, with TRBD1 as a possible D gene (5 bases). The V end lost 4 bases, the J end lost 1 base, and 13 bases lay between the germline ends. Germline lookup yields CDR1 SGHTA and CDR2 FQGTGA. This CDR3 spans 15 amino acids. The DNA of the CDR3 is TGTGCCAGCAGCTGGGGGACGGCCAAGAACACTGAAGCTTTCTTT. It encodes CASSWGTAKNTEAFF.

This chain uses TRBV3-1 (or the pseudogene TRBV3-2) with TRBJ1-2; unclear D gene. CDR3 length equals 15 residues. The V end lost 4 bases, the J end lost 4 bases, and 16 bases lay between the germline ends. Germline values: CDR1 LGHDT, CDR2 YNNKEL (reference sequence). CDR3 in amino acids: CASSLAPGLGYGYTF. DNA for the CDR3: TGTGCCAGCAGCCTCGCCCCTGGGCTGGGCTATGGCTACACCTTC.

Points on this clone: A read error may produce the germline difference seen at one junction end. The V and J genes are TRBV29-1 and TRBJ2-2; D unclear. The CDR3 contains 13 residues. Germline V gene lookup returns CDR1 SQVTM and CDR2 ANQGSEA. Here the CDR3 reads CSVEVTNTGELFF. The CDR3 DNA reads TGCAGCGTGGAAGTGACGAACACCGGGGAGCTGTTTTTT.

V usage is TRBV5-1 and J usage is TRBJ1-3; TRBD1 aligns across 9 bases. Germline V gene sequence: CDR1 SGHRS, CDR2 YFSETQ. The J segment lost 3 bases and the V segment lost 3 bases, leaving 7 bases of the junction unmatched. The CDR3 loop spans 16 amino acids. This chain's CDR3 is CASSSGQGSGGNTIYF. Here the CDR3 DNA reads TGCGCCAGCAGCTCGGGACAGGGTTCGGGTGGAAACACCATATATTTT.

This clone has only a few counts. DNA for the CDR3: TGTGCCAGCAGTGTAGATAGCTCCTATAATTCACCCCTCCACTTT. It translates to CASSVDSSYNSPLHF. The chain recombines TRBV2 with TRBJ1-6; no reliable D call. Trimming cost V 4 bases and J 0 bases, with 7 bases left between them. CDR3 length: 15 residues. Germline CDR1 SNHLY, CDR2 FYNNEI.

This chain joins TRBV4-1 and TRBJ1-2; D may be TRBD1 (5 bases). Trimming left V 1 base short and J 8 bases short, with 11 bases between. This CDR3 has 13 amino acids. Germline loops: CDR1 MGHRA, CDR2 YSYEKL. The CDR3 DNA reads TGCGCCAGCAGCCAAGTACAGGACGGAGGCTACACCTTC. Protein product: CASSQVQDGGYTF.

The rearrangement uses TRBV9 and TRBJ2-7; 9 bases are shared with TRBD1. Losses at the gene ends were 4 bases for V and 5 bases for J; bases not matched to a gene: 7. The CDR3 loop spans 14 amino acids. Germline CDR1 SGDLS, CDR2 YYNGEE. The CDR3: CASSPGTGLNEQYF. Written as DNA, the CDR3 is TGTGCCAGCAGCCCCGGGACAGGGTTAAACGAGCAGTACTTC.